The 9 T cell receptor beta chains below all came from one sample that was sequenced in a study of T cells after yellow fever vaccination. Each CDR3 protein is one row after TCRdb ran MiXCR on the 5' RACE reads. The profile shows some 120,000 distinct CDR3 sequences, under 8.5% of them singletons. This sample comprised CD4+ T cells sorted from PBMCs, obtained 10 to 11 days after the first yellow fever vaccination. The receptors come from a man between 18 and 35 years old who received the YFV17D yellow fever vaccine.

In this sample, this clonotype turned up many times. The gene calls are TRBV5-5 and TRBJ2-2, with D unclear. The germline V gene encodes CDR1 SGHKS and CDR2 YYEKEE (reference sequence). V lost 4 bases and J 9 bases, leaving 10 bases between the germline ends. There are 12 residues in the CDR3. CDR3 in DNA: TGTGCCAGCAGCCTGGACGGAAGGGAGCTGTTTTTT. Protein sequence: CASSLDGRELFF.

In this sample, this clonotype turned up many times. The rearrangement uses TRBV12-3 or TRBV12-4 and TRBJ1-1, with a weak D call TRBD1 (5 bases). The CDR3 totals 14 residues. V shed 6 bases and J shed 7 bases, with 18 bases lying between them. The CDR3 reads CASSHPPAGGEAFF. The DNA for the CDR3 is TGTGCCAGCAGCCACCCCCCCGCCGGGGGTGAAGCTTTCTTT.

This chain connects TRBV7-2 to TRBJ2-5; D uncertain. The CDR3 has 12 residues. The V gene's germline CDR1 is SGHTA and CDR2 FQGNSA. V was shortened by 4 bases and J by 5 bases, with 8 bases between the two germline ends. DNA for the CDR3: TGTGCCAGCAGCTCCGTGGGGGAGACCCAGTACTTC. Translated: CASSSVGETQYF.

This clonotype came up many times. The chain links TRBV7-2 to TRBJ2-5; tentatively, D is TRBD1 (6 bases). V lost 3 bases, J lost 0 bases, and 8 bases lay in between. CDR1 SGHTA and CDR2 FQGNSA come from the germline V gene. The CDR3 contains 14 residues. For the CDR3, the DNA is TGTGCCAGCAGCTTCCAGGGGTACCAAGAGACCCAGTACTTC. This gives the protein CASSFQGYQETQYF.

This clonotype came up many times. This chain joins TRBV5-6 and TRBJ1-1; maybe TRBD1 (5 bases). V shed 0 bases and J shed 6 bases, with 12 bases lying between them. Per germline, CDR1 SGHDT and CDR2 YYEEEE. CDR3 size: 14 residues. CDR3 protein: CASSLGQGKAEAFF. The CDR3 DNA reads TGTGCCAGCAGCTTGGGGCAGGGCAAGGCTGAAGCTTTCTTT.

This clonotype was counted ten times or more. The V call is TRBV7-9, the J call TRBJ2-2; D ambiguous. The V gene lost 5 bases and the J gene lost 7 bases, with 11 bases spanning the gap. From germline, CDR1 is SEHNR and CDR2 FQNEAQ (reference sequence). The CDR3 spans 13 residues. CDR3 sequence reads: CASSLDWIGELFF. CDR3 DNA sequence: TGTGCCAGCAGCCTTGACTGGATCGGGGAGCTGTTTTTT.

This clonotype showed up many times. The genes are TRBV21-1 and TRBJ2-7; the table's TRBD1 call for D was not verified on the DNA. TRBV21-1 is designated a pseudogene. The CDR3 extends over 15 amino acids. In DNA form, the CDR3 reads TGTGCCAGCAGCAAATTTCCCGGGACCGCCTACGAGCAGTACTTC. It translates to CASSKFPGTAYEQYF.

This clonotype has at least ten counts. This CDR3 is CSATRAWVGQPQHF. In DNA, the CDR3 is TGCAGTGCTACCAGGGCCTGGGTGGGTCAGCCCCAGCATTTT. The chain is built from TRBV20-1 and TRBJ1-5, with a possible D match to TRBD1 (5 bases). Looked up from germline, CDR1 is DFQATT and CDR2 is SNEGSKA (reference sequence). The CDR3 covers 14 residues. Deletions cut 4 bases from V and 6 bases from J, with 16 bases between.

This clonotype was counted at least ten times. The chain recombines TRBV5-1 with TRBJ1-4, with TRBD1 matching over 9 bases. V trimming: 4 bases; J trimming: 7 bases; junction bases outside the gene matches: 8. Germline assignment: CDR1 SGHRS and CDR2 YFSETQ. This CDR3 contains 15 residues. CDR3 residues: CASSNSQGASEKLFF. CDR3 sequence (DNA): TGCGCCAGCAGCAATTCACAGGGGGCAAGTGAAAAACTGTTTTTT.